Following are 21 T cell receptor beta chains from one sample sequenced in a study of T cells in Graves' hyperthyroidism and ophthalmopathy. The source material, RNA transcripts, was used to amplify TCR beta CDR3 regions. A first-round RT-PCR of the TCR CDR3 used the HTBI primer set. TCRdb analysed the multiplex PCR reads with MiXCR anew, one entry per CDR3 protein. The repertoire holds about 600,000 distinct CDR3 sequences, with 16% as singletons. The sequenced sample was blood. Receptors were obtained from a woman between 40 and 50 years old with Graves' ophthalmopathy.

Remarks on this clonotype: A much more abundant neighbour one base away suggests this may be a read error. V usage is TRBV2 and J usage is TRBJ2-4, with TRBD1 as a possible D gene (5 bases). Germline-derived CDR1 and CDR2 are SNHLY and FYNNEI. The CDR3 covers 13 residues. The CDR3: CAGRAIAKNIQYF. The CDR3 coding sequence is TGTGCCGGCAGGGCGATAGCCAAAAACATTCAGTACTTC.

Of note for this clonotype: This may be a read error: a much more frequent sequence differs by one nucleotide. The J gene is TRBJ2-1, the V gene TRBV27; D is possibly TRBD1 or TRBD2 (5 bases each). Germline-derived CDR1 and CDR2 are MNHEY and SMNVEV (reference sequence). V dropped 3 bases and J dropped 8 bases, with 11 bases sitting between them. The CDR3 totals 13 residues. The CDR3: CASSFVGADEQFF. The CDR3 nucleotides are TGTGCCAGCAGTTTTGTCGGGGCCGATGAGCAGTTCTTC.

The sample holds a few counts of this clonotype. V is TRBV19 and J is TRBJ2-3; 8 bases align to TRBD1. The CDR3 is made up of 15 amino acids. Germline values: CDR1 LNHDA, CDR2 SQIVND (reference sequence). The junction had 7 bases not matched to a gene; V was cut back by 4 bases and J by 4 bases. The CDR3 coding sequence is TGTGCCAGTAGTAAAATACAGGGGGATGCAGATACGCAGTATTTT. Translation gives CASSKIQGDADTQYF.

The rearrangement uses TRBV11-2 and TRBJ1-1; weak D call: TRBD1 (5 bases). The V end was cut by 5 bases, the J end by 6 bases, with 19 bases between. Per the germline V gene, CDR1 is SGHAT and CDR2 is FQNNGV. The CDR3 loop spans 15 amino acids. CDR3 residues: CASSIVLGQGPEAFF. CDR3 DNA sequence: TGTGCCAGCAGCATAGTATTGGGGCAGGGTCCTGAAGCTTTCTTT. Looking up the rest from reference TRBV11-2 and TRBJ1-1 gives the full variable domain: EAGVAQSPRYKIIEKRQSVAFWCNPISGHATLYWYQQILGQGPKLLIQFQNNGVVDDSQLPKDRFSAERLKGVDSTLKIQPAKLEDSAVYLCASSIVLGQGPEAFFGQGTRLTVV.

This clonotype has ten or more counts. This chain links TRBV20-1 with TRBJ2-3, with no clear D. The CDR3 is made up of 14 amino acids. V was pared by 6 bases and J by 7 bases, with 20 bases between. Germline CDR1 DFQATT, CDR2 SNEGSKA (reference sequence). Here the CDR3 reads CSAKGWWDSHTQYF. The CDR3 nucleotides are TGCAGTGCAAAAGGGTGGTGGGATTCCCATACGCAGTATTTT.

The sample holds many counts of this clonotype. This chain connects TRBV28 to TRBJ2-1; 10 bases match TRBD2. CDR1 and CDR2 from the germline V gene are MDHEN and SYDVKM. Trimming cost V 5 bases and J 4 bases; bases outside gene matches: 11. The CDR3 length is 17 residues. The CDR3 DNA is TGTGCCAGCAGTCCCCTAGAGCTAGCGGGAGTGTACAATGAGCAGTTCTTC. Amino acids: CASSPLELAGVYNEQFF. Looking up the rest from reference TRBV28 and TRBJ2-1 gives the full variable domain: DVKVTQSSRYLVKRTGEKVFLECVQDMDHENMFWYRQDPGLGLRLIYFSYDVKMKEKGDIPEGYSVSREKKERFSLILESASTNQTSMYLCASSPLELAGVYNEQFFGPGTRLTVL.

The sample holds a few counts of this clonotype. This chain joins TRBV5-1 and TRBJ1-6; maybe TRBD1 (6 bases). V lost 4 bases and J lost 2, with 10 bases in between. The CDR3 extends over 15 amino acids. Germline CDR1 is SGHRS and CDR2 is YFSETQ. The CDR3 coding sequence is TGCGCCAGCAGCCAGGACAGCCCCTATAATTCACCCCTCCACTTT. It yields the protein CASSQDSPYNSPLHF.

This clonotype was picked up many times. The V gene is TRBV11-2, the J gene TRBJ1-2; perhaps TRBD1 as D (5 bases). V dropped 4 bases and J dropped 0 bases, with 9 bases sitting between them. In germline, CDR1 is SGHAT, CDR2 FQNNGV. This CDR3 spans 14 amino acids. The CDR3 loop reads CASSSGTPNYGYTF. For the CDR3, the DNA is TGTGCCAGCAGCTCCGGGACCCCTAACTATGGCTACACCTTC. The variable domain in full, completed from reference TRBV11-2 and TRBJ1-2, reads EAGVAQSPRYKIIEKRQSVAFWCNPISGHATLYWYQQILGQGPKLLIQFQNNGVVDDSQLPKDRFSAERLKGVDSTLKIQPAKLEDSAVYLCASSSGTPNYGYTFGSGTRLTVV.

In its sample, this clonotype was seen many times. The V call is TRBV5-1, the J call TRBJ2-7; D is perhaps TRBD1 or TRBD2 (5 bases each). The V gene lost 3 bases and the J gene lost 3 bases, with 19 bases spanning the gap. Germline lookup yields CDR1 SGHRS and CDR2 YFSETQ. The CDR3 sequence is 16 residues long. The CDR3 bases are TGCGCCAGCAGCTACGGCAGCTCTTCAGGGAGCTACGAGCAGTACTTC. Residues: CASSYGSSSGSYEQYF.

This clonotype has ten or more counts. The chain uses TRBV18 and TRBJ2-1; TRBD2 might be the D (5 bases). The V end lost 1 base, the J end lost 7 bases, and 17 bases lay between the germline ends. CDR3 size: 16 residues. The germline gives CDR1 KGHSH, CDR2 LQKENI. In DNA, the CDR3 is TGTGCCAGCTCACCACTTATTCCGCGGGCAAATAATGAGCAGTTCTTC. It translates to CASSPLIPRANNEQFF.

The CDR3 DNA is TGTGCCAGCAGCTTAATAAGCGGGAAAAACTACGAGCAGTACTTC. This encodes CASSLISGKNYEQYF. This rearrangement joins TRBV11-1 to TRBJ2-7; 7 bases align to TRBD2. Per germline, CDR1 SGHAT and CDR2 FQDESV (reference sequence). This CDR3 contains 15 residues. J lost 3 bases, V lost 2 bases, and 7 bases had no gene match.

The sample holds many counts of this clonotype. This sequence joins TRBV7-2 and TRBJ2-3, with 8 bases aligning to TRBD2. There are 17 residues in the CDR3. The ends lost 0 bases at V and 2 bases at J; junction bases unmatched: 7. The V gene's germline CDR1 is SGHTA and CDR2 FQGNSA. CDR3 sequence reads: CASSLAGASGYTDTQYF. Here the CDR3 DNA reads TGTGCCAGCAGCTTAGCGGGGGCTAGCGGGTACACAGATACGCAGTATTTT. The whole variable domain, filled in from reference TRBV7-2 and TRBJ2-3, reads GAGVSQSPSNKVTEKGKDVELRCDPISGHTALYWYRQSLGQGLEFLIYFQGNSAPDKSGLPSDRFSAERTGGSVSTLTIQRTQQEDSAVYLCASSLAGASGYTDTQYFGPGTRLTVL.

This clonotype was counted ten times or more. The V call is TRBV6-1, the J call TRBJ2-3; tentatively, D is TRBD2 (6 bases). Germline V gives CDR1 MNHNS, CDR2 SASEGT. The V gene lost 6 bases and the J gene lost 2 bases, with 18 bases spanning the gap. The CDR3 has 16 residues. CDR3 sequence reads: CASSPMGGGNTDTQYF. The CDR3 DNA reads as TGTGCCAGCAGCCCCATGGGGGGAGGCAACACAGATACGCAGTATTTT.

This clonotype was found many times. The CDR3 sequence: CASSPPTTTYTQYF. Here the CDR3 DNA reads TGCGCCAGCAGCCCCCCCACCACCACATACACGCAGTATTTT. J is TRBJ2-3 and V is TRBV5-1, with D unclear. V was pared by 4 bases and J by 9 bases, with 18 bases between. Germline V gives CDR1 SGHRS, CDR2 YFSETQ. The CDR3 has 14 residues.

Only one count was recorded for this clonotype. This chain joins TRBV5-1 and TRBJ2-5, with D possibly matching TRBD2 (6 bases). The CDR3 covers 14 residues. V dropped 4 bases and J dropped 5 bases, with 15 bases sitting between them. CDR1 SGHRS and CDR2 YFSETQ come from the germline V gene. The CDR3 bases are TGCGCCAGCAGCCCCTACGGAGGGTGGGAGACCCAGTACTTC. Protein sequence: CASSPYGGWETQYF.

This clonotype has only a few counts. The chain joins TRBV29-1 to TRBJ1-3; D is undetermined. This CDR3 region has 14 residues. Looked up from germline, CDR1 is SQVTM and CDR2 is ANQGSEA. Deletions cut 7 bases from V and 1 base from J, with 14 bases between. The CDR3 reads CSAGDELSGNTIYF. The CDR3 nucleotides read TGCAGCGCTGGGGATGAACTTTCTGGAAACACCATATATTTT.

In regard to this clonotype: No conserved phenylalanine or tryptophan is present at the end of the CDR3, so a read error is the likely explanation. The V call is TRBV6-1, the J call TRBJ2-7, with 9 bases matching TRBD2. The CDR3 loop spans 16 amino acids. The J segment lost 3 bases and the V segment lost 5 bases, leaving 11 bases of the junction unmatched. Per the germline V gene, CDR1 is MNHNS and CDR2 is SASEGT. The CDR3 DNA sequence: TGTGCCAGCAGTCCAGTTAGGGCGGGAGGGATCTACGAGCAGTACCTC. Its protein product is CASSPVRAGGIYEQYL.

This clonotype has a handful of counts. The chain employs TRBV29-1 and TRBJ1-2, with D possibly matching TRBD1 (5 bases). Germline assignment: CDR1 SQVTM and CDR2 ANQGSEA. V was clipped by 3 bases and J by 5 bases, with 13 bases between them. The CDR3 has 13 amino acids. CDR3 sequence (DNA): TGCAGCGTTGAGCCCCGACAGACATATGGCTACACCTTC. Amino acids: CSVEPRQTYGYTF.

This clonotype was counted at least ten times. The genes are TRBV5-1 and TRBJ2-1; unclear D gene. CDR1 SGHRS and CDR2 YFSETQ come from the germline V gene. V was shortened by 0 bases and J by 4 bases, with 8 bases between the two germline ends. The CDR3 loop spans 14 amino acids. CDR3: CASSLVVGYNEQFF. The CDR3 bases are TGCGCCAGCAGCTTGGTCGTCGGTTACAATGAGCAGTTCTTC. Based on the CDR3 plus reference TRBV5-1 and TRBJ2-1, the full variable domain is KAGVTQTPRYLIKTRGQQVTLSCSPISGHRSVSWYQQTPGQGLQFLFEYFSETQRNKGNFPGRFSGRQFSNSRSEMNVSTLELGDSALYLCASSLVVGYNEQFFGPGTRLTVL.

The V and J genes are TRBV27 and TRBJ2-1, with D maybe TRBD1 (6 bases). Germline V gene lookup returns CDR1 MNHEY and CDR2 SMNVEV (reference sequence). The CDR3 has 16 amino acids. Trimming took 7 bases from V and 2 from J, leaving 18 bases between them. This chain's CDR3 is CASTPLRAGAYNEQFF. CDR3 sequence (DNA): TGTGCCAGCACCCCACTCCGGGCAGGGGCCTACAATGAGCAGTTCTTC.

This clonotype showed up many times. The chain carries TRBV30 and TRBJ1-2, with D unresolved. Germline assignment: CDR1 GTSNPN and CDR2 SVGIG (reference sequence). The CDR3 sequence is 14 residues long. V lost 4 bases to trimming and J lost 2 bases, with 14 bases between them. The CDR3 is CAWNPLWQNYGYTF. CDR3 coding DNA: TGTGCCTGGAATCCGTTATGGCAGAACTATGGCTACACCTTC.